The T cell receptor (beta chain) under discussion was sequenced for a study of OX40 agonist ivuxolimab in advanced cancers. Study at large: Participants averaged around 60 years of age (range roughly 23 to 90) and were around 85% male. Enrollees could have had prior anti-PD-1, anti-PD-L1 or anti-CTLA-4 therapy, which around 40% had received. General observations from the study: Some nonresponders additionally presented with little normalized T-cell clonal expansion.

Patients were excluded for autoimmune disease history or systemic immunosuppression. Using immunoSEQ multiplex PCR, the repertoire was profiled, and TCRdb retains in-frame clones only, with some absent. Altogether about 79,000 clones are present, about nine tenths being singletons, with the ten largest covering about 11%. As regards this clone: Its antigen is still unknown.

Sequencing used CD4+ or CD8+ T cells sorted from blood, obtained in a trial of the OX40 agonist ivuxolimab. The receptor's source is an adult with an advanced solid tumor such as melanoma, head and neck, liver or kidney cancer.

The CDR3 spells CASSMWGSSYEQYF. The DNA for the CDR3 is TGTGCCAGTAGTATGTGGGGGAGCTCCTACGAGCAGTACTTC. This rearrangement joins TRBV19 to TRBJ2-7; D tentatively fits TRBD1 or TRBD2 (5 bases each). V was clipped by 3 bases and J by 0 bases, with 9 bases between them. Germline assignment: CDR1 LNHDA and CDR2 SQIVND (reference sequence). The CDR3 has 14 amino acids.